This T cell receptor (beta chain) derives from a study of cytomegalovirus exposure and HLA in healthy donors. General observations from the study: Reports showed the classifier diagnosing cytomegalovirus status with high specificity and sensitivity.

60 Vbeta and 13 Jbeta primers were used in PCR. Profiled with immunoSEQ multiplex PCR; TCRdb holds only in-frame clones, not every one. The table records about 230,000 clones, 75% to 90% of them present only once. Of note for this clone: Its specificity is not known.

CDR3 length: 15 amino acids. V was pared by 3 bases and J by 8 bases, with 16 bases between. In germline, CDR1 is SEHNR, CDR2 FQNEAQ (reference sequence). The TCR was taken from a woman under 30 in good health and CMV-seronegative. The chain couples TRBV7-9 to TRBJ1-4; D is perhaps TRBD1 (5 bases). Input material: PBMCs. CDR3 in DNA: TGTGCCAGCAGCTTCTACAGGAGGGAAGGGGAAAAACTGTTTTTT. It specifies CASSFYRREGEKLFF. The full variable domain, its missing parts supplied by reference TRBV7-9 and TRBJ1-4, is DTGVSQNPRHKITKRGQNVTFRCDPISEHNRLYWYRQTLGQGPEFLTYFQNEAQLEKSRLLSDRFSAERPKGSFSTLEIQRTEQGDSAMYLCASSFYRREGEKLFFGSGTQLSVL.